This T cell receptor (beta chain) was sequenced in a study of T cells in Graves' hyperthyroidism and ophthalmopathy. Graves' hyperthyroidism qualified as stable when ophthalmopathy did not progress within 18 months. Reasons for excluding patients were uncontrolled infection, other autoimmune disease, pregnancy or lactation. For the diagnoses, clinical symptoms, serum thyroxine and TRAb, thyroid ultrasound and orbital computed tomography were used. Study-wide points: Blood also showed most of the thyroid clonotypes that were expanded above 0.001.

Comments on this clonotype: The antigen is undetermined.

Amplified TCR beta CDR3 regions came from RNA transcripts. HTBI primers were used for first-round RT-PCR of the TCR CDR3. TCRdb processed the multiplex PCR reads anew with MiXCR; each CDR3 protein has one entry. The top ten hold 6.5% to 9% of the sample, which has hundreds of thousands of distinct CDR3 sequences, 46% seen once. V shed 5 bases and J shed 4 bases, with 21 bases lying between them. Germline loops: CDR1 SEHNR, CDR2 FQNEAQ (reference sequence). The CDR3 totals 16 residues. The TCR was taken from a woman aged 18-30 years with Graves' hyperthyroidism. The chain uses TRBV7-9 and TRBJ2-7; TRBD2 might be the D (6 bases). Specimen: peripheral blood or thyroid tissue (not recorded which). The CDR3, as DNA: TGTGCCAGCAGCCTCCCCCCCGGGAGTACGTGGTACGAGCAGTACTTC. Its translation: CASSLPPGSTWYEQYF.